The subject of this entry is one TCR beta chain. It has no known antigen specificity. No much larger clone is present one base from it, and per-base qualities are unavailable. The data derive from a study of blood T cell repertoires in COVID-19 (TCRdb year 2020). As for the study more broadly: For ImmuneRACE Cohort 3, a participant was defined as recovered based on two consecutive negative NP/OP PCR tests, clearance by a healthcare professional, or resolution of symptoms. Samples from collaborators originated in the United States, Italy and Spain and spanned both the acute and convalescent phases of COVID-19. The material from the prospective study consisted of cDNA or gDNA derived from T cells, B-cell-depleted T cells, or PBMCs. The dataset comprised deeply sampled blood TCRbeta repertoires from subjects exposed to, actively infected with, or recovered from COVID-19. The repertoires were released in a freely available public database intended as a resource for research on the immune response to SARS-CoV-2. Samples came from the ongoing ImmuneRACE study (first 160 participants) plus 1,254 subjects from 6 global collaborators. A de-identified subject ID, COVID-19 status, age in years and sex were almost always included in the sample metadata. HLA class I and class II types, where available, came from metadata supplied by the sample provider rather than from assay-based typing. What the authors observed across the whole study: The amount of clinical and demographic metadata varied by source and participant and was provided uncurated.

The immunoSEQ Assay, a bias-controlled multiplex PCR, was used to amplify TCRbeta CDR3 regions from genomic DNA. As for the original processing: Nucleated cell counts per sample were estimated from amplification of reference gene primers within the assay. Sequence reads were collapsed and filtered to measure the absolute abundance of every unique TCRbeta CDR3 rearrangement. For each sample, productive Simpson clonality was calculated as the square root of Simpson's diversity index across productive rearrangements. TCRdb carries this immuneACCESS record with in-frame sequences only. Its versions omit some clonotypes, under half of them owing to an unresolved V gene in the studies checked, with the rest unexplained. V and J calls and clone size come straight from that table; D and trimming were deduced from the DNA. The sample records hundreds of thousands of clones, roughly nine tenths of which are singletons. The ten largest clones add up to approximately 2.8% of the sample.

In the prospective study, participants were about 18 to 95 years old, resided in under 30 geographic areas of the United States, and were enrolled through a virtual design. In the prospective study, cohorts were assigned on the basis of participant-reported clinical history obtained from a screening survey and a study questionnaire. In the prospective study, whole blood, serum and a nasopharyngeal or oropharyngeal swab were collected from each participant by mobile phlebotomists. Participants in the prospective study had the option to provide additional blood draws and questionnaires over an approximately 2-month period. Before DNA extraction, blood samples from the prospective study were shipped at room temperature or frozen. V and J are trimmed by 7 bases and 1 base, and the gene matches miss 4 bases of the junction. Based on the germline V gene, the CDR1 and CDR2 sequences are SQVTM and ANQGSEA. The CDR3 holds 13 amino acids from the cysteine to the phenylalanine. Only CDR3 DNA is held: 39 bases, read in frame from base 1.

Material: PBMCs or T cells enriched from blood (not recorded which). The chain is made from TRBV29-1 and TRBJ1-1, with 9 junctional bases fitting TRBD1. The TCR originated in a woman aged 45-60 years in a cohort exposed to, infected with or recovered from COVID-19 (not recorded which). The CDR3 sequence is CSAGQGKNTEAFF. The DNA reads TGCAGCGCAGGACAGGGGAAGAACACTGAAGCTTTCTTT.